This TCR beta chain was captured in a study of cytomegalovirus exposure and HLA in healthy donors. Study conclusions and caveats: Sequence variants that were highly shared formed a cluster that was likely a sequencing artifact. Earlier analysis yielded a pattern in which most TCR beta V segments were productive about 90% or about 30% of the time.

Of note for this clone: The antigen remains undetermined.

Although they were nominally healthy when sampled, donors likely had unrecorded immune exposures. Primers included in the PCR were 60 Vbeta and 13 Jbeta primers. Only in-frame clones appear in the TCRdb table, and some are missing; sequencing was by immunoSEQ multiplex PCR. The sample comprises 100,000 to 150,000 clones, around 72% of which are singletons, and 9% to 9.5% rests with the top ten. V was clipped by 1 base and J by 2 bases; unmatched bases: 1. Per the germline V gene, CDR1 is SGHNT and CDR2 is YYREEE (reference sequence). This CDR3 has 14 residues. This TCR derives from a woman aged 50 to 65 in good health and CMV-seropositive. The J gene is TRBJ2-7, the V gene TRBV5-4; 9 nucleotides match TRBD2. Sequenced material: PBMCs. The CDR3 DNA is TGTGCCAGCAGCTTGCGCGGGAGGGCCTACGAGCAGTACTTC. Protein product: CASSLRGRAYEQYF.